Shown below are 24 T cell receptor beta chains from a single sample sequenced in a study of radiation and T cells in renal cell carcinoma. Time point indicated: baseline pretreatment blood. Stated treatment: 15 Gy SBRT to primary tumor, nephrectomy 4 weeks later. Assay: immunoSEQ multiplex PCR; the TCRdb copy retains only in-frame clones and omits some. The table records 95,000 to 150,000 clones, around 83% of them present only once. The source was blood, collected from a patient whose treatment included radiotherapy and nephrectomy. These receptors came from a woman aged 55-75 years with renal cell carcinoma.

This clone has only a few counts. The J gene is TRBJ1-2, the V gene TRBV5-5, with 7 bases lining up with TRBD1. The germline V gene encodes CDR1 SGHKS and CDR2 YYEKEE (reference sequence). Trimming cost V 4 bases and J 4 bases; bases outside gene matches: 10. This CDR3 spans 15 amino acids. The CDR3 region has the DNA TGTGCCAGCAGCCTGGAGGGGGCAGGGCTCTATGGCTACACCTTC. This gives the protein CASSLEGAGLYGYTF.

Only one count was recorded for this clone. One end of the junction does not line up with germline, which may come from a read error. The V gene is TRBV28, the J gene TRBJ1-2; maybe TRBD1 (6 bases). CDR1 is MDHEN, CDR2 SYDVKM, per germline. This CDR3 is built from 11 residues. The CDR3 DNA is TGTGCCAGCAGTTTGGTCAGGGACATCTCCTTC. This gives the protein CASSLVRDISF.

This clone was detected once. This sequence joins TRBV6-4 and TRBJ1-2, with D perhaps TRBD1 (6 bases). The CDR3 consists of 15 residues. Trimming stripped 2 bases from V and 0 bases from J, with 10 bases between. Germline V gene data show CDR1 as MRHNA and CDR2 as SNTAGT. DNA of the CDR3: TGTGCCAGCAGTGACAGTGACAGGTCTAACTATGGCTACACCTTC. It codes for CASSDSDRSNYGYTF.

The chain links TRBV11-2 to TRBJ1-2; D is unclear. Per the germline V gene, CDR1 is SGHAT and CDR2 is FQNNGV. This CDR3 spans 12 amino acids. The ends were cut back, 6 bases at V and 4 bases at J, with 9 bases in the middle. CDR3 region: CASSSPGYGYTF. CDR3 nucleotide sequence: TGTGCCAGCAGTTCCCCCGGCTATGGCTACACCTTC. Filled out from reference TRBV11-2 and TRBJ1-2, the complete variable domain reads EAGVAQSPRYKIIEKRQSVAFWCNPISGHATLYWYQQILGQGPKLLIQFQNNGVVDDSQLPKDRFSAERLKGVDSTLKIQPAKLEDSAVYLCASSSPGYGYTFGSGTRLTVV.

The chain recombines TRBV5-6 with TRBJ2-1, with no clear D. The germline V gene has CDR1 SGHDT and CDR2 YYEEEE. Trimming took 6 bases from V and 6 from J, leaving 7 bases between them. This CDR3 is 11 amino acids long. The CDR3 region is CASTWSNEQFF. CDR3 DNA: TGTGCCAGCACCTGGTCCAATGAGCAGTTCTTC.

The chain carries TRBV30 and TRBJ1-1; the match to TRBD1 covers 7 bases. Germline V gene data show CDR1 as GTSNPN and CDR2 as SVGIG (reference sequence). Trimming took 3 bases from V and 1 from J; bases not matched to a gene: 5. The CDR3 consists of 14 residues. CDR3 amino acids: CAWSTGAANTEAFF. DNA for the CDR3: TGTGCCTGGAGCACAGGGGCGGCGAACACTGAAGCTTTCTTT. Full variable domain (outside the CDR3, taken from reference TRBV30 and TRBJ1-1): SQTIHQWPATLVQPVGSPLSLECTVEGTSNPNLYWYRQAAGRGLQLLFYSVGIGQISSEVPQNLSASRPQDRQFILSSKKLLLSDSGFYLCAWSTGAANTEAFFGQGTRLTVV.

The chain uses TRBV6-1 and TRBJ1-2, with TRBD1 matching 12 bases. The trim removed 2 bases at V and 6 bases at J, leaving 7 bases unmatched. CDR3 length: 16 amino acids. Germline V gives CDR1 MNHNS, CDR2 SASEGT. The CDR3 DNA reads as TGTGCCAGCAGTGAACGGGACAGGGGGCCTCACAATGGCTACACCTTC. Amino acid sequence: CASSERDRGPHNGYTF.

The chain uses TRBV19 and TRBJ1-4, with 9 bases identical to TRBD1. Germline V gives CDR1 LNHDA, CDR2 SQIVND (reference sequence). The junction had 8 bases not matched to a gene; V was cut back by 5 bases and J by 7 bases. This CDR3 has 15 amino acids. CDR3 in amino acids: CASSFGTGRGEKLFF. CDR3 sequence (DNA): TGTGCCAGTAGTTTCGGGACAGGGAGGGGTGAAAAACTGTTTTTT.

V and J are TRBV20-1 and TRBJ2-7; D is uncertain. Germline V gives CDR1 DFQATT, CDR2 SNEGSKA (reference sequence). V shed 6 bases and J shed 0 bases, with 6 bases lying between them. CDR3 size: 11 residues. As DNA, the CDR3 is TGCAGTGCCCATATCTCCTACGAGCAGTACTTC. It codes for CSAHISYEQYF.

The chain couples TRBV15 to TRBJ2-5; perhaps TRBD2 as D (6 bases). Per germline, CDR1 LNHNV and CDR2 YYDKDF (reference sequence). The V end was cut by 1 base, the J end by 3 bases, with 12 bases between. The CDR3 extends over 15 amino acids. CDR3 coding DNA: TGTGCCACCAGCAGAGCGGGGGTGGGGAAAGAGACCCAGTACTTC. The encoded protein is CATSRAGVGKETQYF. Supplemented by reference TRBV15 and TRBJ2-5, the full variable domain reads DAMVIQNPRYQVTQFGKPVTLSCSQTLNHNVMYWYQQKSSQAPKLLFHYYDKDFNNEADTPDNFQSRRPNTSFCFLDIRSPGLGDTAMYLCATSRAGVGKETQYFGPGTRLLVL.

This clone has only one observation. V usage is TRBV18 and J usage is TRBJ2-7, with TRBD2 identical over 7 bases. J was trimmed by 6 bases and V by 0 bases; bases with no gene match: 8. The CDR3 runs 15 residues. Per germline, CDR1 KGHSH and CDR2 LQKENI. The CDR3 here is CASSPPGRGGSEQYF. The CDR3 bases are TGTGCCAGCTCACCACCAGGAAGGGGAGGGAGCGAGCAGTACTTC.

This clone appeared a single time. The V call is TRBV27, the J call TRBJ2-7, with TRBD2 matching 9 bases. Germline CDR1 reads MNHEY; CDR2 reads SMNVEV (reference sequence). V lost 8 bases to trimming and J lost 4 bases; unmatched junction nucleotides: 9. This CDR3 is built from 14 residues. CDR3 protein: CASARLAALYEQYF. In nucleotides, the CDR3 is TGTGCCAGCGCGCGACTAGCGGCCTTATACGAGCAGTACTTC.

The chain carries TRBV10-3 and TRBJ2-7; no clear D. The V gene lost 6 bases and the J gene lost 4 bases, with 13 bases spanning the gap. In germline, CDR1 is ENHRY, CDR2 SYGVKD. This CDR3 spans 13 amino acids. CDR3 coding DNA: TGTGCCATCAGCCCCGGTCAGTCGTACGAGCAGTACTTC. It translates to CAISPGQSYEQYF.

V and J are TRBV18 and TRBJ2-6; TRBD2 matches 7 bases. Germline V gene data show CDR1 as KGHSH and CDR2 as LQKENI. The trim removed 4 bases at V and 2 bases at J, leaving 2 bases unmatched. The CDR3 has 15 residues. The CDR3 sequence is CASSRGRAGANVLTF. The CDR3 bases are TGTGCCAGCTCACGGGGGAGGGCTGGGGCCAACGTCCTGACTTTC.

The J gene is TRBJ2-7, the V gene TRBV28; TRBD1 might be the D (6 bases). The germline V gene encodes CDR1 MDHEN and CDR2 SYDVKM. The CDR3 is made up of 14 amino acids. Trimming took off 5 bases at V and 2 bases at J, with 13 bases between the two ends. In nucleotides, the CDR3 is TGTGCCAGCAGTAGCAGGACAGCTACCTACGAGCAGTACTTC. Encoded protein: CASSSRTATYEQYF.

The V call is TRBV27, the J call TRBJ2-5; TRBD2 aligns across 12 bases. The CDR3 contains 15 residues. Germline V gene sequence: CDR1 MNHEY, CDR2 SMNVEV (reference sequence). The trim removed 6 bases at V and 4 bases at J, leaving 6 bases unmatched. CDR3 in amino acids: CASRPTSGRIETQYF. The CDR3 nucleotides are TGTGCCAGCAGGCCGACTAGCGGGAGAATAGAGACCCAGTACTTC.

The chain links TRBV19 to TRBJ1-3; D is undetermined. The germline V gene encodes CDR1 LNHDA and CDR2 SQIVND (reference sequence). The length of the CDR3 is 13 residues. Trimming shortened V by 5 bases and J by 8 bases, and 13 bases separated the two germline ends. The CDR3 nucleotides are TGTGCCAGTAGTTCCCGAAATGAGGACACCATATATTTT. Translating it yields CASSSRNEDTIYF.

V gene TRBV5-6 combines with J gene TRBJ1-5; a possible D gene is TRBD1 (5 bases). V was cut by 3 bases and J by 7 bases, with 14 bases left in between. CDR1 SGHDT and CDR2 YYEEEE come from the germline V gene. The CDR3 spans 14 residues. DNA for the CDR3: TGTGCCAGCAGCTACGGACAAGCACAACAGCCCCAGCATTTT. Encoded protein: CASSYGQAQQPQHF. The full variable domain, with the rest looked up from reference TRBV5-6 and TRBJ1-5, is DAGVTQSPTHLIKTRGQQVTLRCSPKSGHDTVSWYQQALGQGPQFIFQYYEEEERQRGNFPDRFSGHQFPNYSSELNVNALLLGDSALYLCASSYGQAQQPQHFGDGTRLSIL.

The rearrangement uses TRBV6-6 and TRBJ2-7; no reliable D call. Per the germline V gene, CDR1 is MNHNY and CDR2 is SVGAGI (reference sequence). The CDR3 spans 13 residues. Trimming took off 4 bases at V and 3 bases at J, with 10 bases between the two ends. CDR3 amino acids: CASSFESSYEQYF. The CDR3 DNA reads TGTGCCAGCAGTTTCGAAAGCAGCTACGAGCAGTACTTC.

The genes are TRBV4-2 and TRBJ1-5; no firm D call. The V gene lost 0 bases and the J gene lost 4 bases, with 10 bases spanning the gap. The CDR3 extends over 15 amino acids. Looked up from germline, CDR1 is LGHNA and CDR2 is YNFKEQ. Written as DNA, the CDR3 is TGTGCCAGCAGCCAAGAAGAGAGGCAGAATCAGCCCCAGCATTTT. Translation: CASSQEERQNQPQHF.

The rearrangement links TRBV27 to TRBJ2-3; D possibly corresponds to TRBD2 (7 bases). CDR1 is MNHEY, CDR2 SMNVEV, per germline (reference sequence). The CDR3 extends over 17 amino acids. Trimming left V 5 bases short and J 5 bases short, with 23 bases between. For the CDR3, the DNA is TGTGCCAGCAGTATCAACCGAGGGGGGGGGCTAGGAGATACGCAGTATTTT. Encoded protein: CASSINRGGGLGDTQYF.

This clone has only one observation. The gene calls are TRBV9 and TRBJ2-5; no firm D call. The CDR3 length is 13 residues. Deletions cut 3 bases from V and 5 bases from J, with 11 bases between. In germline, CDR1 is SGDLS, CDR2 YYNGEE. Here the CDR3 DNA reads TGTGCCAGCAGCGACGAGCCCAAGGAGACCCAGTACTTC. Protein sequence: CASSDEPKETQYF. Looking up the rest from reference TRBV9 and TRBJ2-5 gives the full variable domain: DSGVTQTPKHLITATGQRVTLRCSPRSGDLSVYWYQQSLDQGLQFLIQYYNGEERAKGNILERFSAQQFPDLHSELNLSSLELGDSALYFCASSDEPKETQYFGPGTRLLVL.

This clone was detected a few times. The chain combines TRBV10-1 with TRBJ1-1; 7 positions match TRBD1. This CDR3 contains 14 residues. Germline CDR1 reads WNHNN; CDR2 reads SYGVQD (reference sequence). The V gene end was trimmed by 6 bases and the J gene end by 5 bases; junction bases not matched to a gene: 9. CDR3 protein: CASSIDRVGTEAFF. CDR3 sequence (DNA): TGCGCCAGCAGCATTGACAGGGTGGGAACTGAAGCTTTCTTT.

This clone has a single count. The CDR3 DNA reads TGTGCCAGCAGTTCCGACAGGGGGCCTAATGAAAAACTGTTTTTT. Its protein product is CASSSDRGPNEKLFF. The chain uses TRBV7-9 and TRBJ1-4, with 10 bases identical to TRBD1. V dropped 6 bases and J dropped 3; count of bases not matched to a gene: 4. The CDR3 covers 15 residues. CDR1 SEHNR and CDR2 FQNEAQ come from the germline V gene (reference sequence).